The 19 T cell receptor beta chains given below trace back to one sample, sequenced in a study of blood T cell repertoires in COVID-19. Only in-frame clones appear in the TCRdb table, and some are missing; sequencing was by immunoSEQ multiplex PCR. Here the sample spans around 100,000 clones, approximately 86% being singletons. Sequenced material: peripheral blood. The receptors were sampled from a woman between 45 and 60 years old with COVID-19, enrolled during active disease.

The CDR3 spells CASSPGQGSNQPQHF. CDR3 DNA sequence: TGTGCCAGCAGTCCGGGACAGGGAAGCAATCAGCCCCAGCATTTT. The V gene is TRBV5-4, the J gene TRBJ1-5; 9 positions agree with TRBD1. The V gene end was trimmed by 5 bases and the J gene end by 1 base; junction bases not matched to a gene: 4. This CDR3 has 15 residues. Germline CDR1 is SGHNT and CDR2 is YYREEE (reference sequence).

The chain is built from TRBV30 and TRBJ2-5; possibly TRBD1 for D (6 bases). Deletions cut 4 bases from V and 5 bases from J, with 17 bases between. The CDR3 consists of 14 residues. Looked up from germline, CDR1 is GTSNPN and CDR2 is SVGIG (reference sequence). The CDR3 DNA sequence: TGTGCCTGGAAAGGGAGTGGCAGGGGCGAGACCCAGTACTTC. This gives the protein CAWKGSGRGETQYF.

V usage is TRBV6-6 and J usage is TRBJ1-1, with D uncertain. Trimming took off 7 bases at V and 3 bases at J, with 12 bases between the two ends. Germline V gene data show CDR1 as MNHNY and CDR2 as SVGAGI (reference sequence). The CDR3 runs to 13 residues. The CDR3 nucleotides are TGTGCCAGCATACTCCACTTTCACACTGAAGCTTTCTTT. Protein sequence: CASILHFHTEAFF.

The chain links TRBV5-6 to TRBJ1-1; the match to TRBD1 covers 8 bases. Trimming took 6 bases from V and 1 from J; bases not matched to a gene: 2. CDR1 and CDR2 (germline): SGHDT, YYEEEE. There are 13 residues in the CDR3. The CDR3 reads CASTGTGNTEAFF. The CDR3 region has the DNA TGTGCCAGCACCGGGACAGGGAACACTGAAGCTTTCTTT.

This rearrangement joins TRBV4-2 to TRBJ1-2, with 9 bases identical to TRBD1. The CDR3 totals 16 residues. Germline-derived CDR1 and CDR2 are LGHNA and YNFKEQ. With 0 bases clipped from V and 6 bases from J, the junction kept 8 bases outside the gene matches. The CDR3 spells CASSQDPGTGRNGYTF. DNA of the CDR3: TGTGCCAGCAGCCAAGATCCTGGGACAGGGAGAAATGGCTACACCTTC.

In the case of this clone: Other DNA sequences from this sample encode an identical CDR3 as well. The J gene is TRBJ2-3, the V gene TRBV7-2; 8 bases match TRBD2. Germline V CDR1 and CDR2: SGHTA, FQGNSA. This CDR3 is 14 amino acids long. Trimming took 0 bases from V and 6 from J; bases not matched to a gene: 2. In DNA form, the CDR3 reads TGTGCCAGCAGCTTAGCCGGGGGGGCGGATACGCAGTATTTT. Residues: CASSLAGGADTQYF.

This rearrangement joins TRBV9 to TRBJ2-1, with TRBD2 matching over 10 bases. The trim removed 4 bases at V and 2 bases at J, leaving 9 bases unmatched. Germline V gene sequence: CDR1 SGDLS, CDR2 YYNGEE. CDR3 length: 17 residues. The CDR3 bases are TGTGCCAGCAGCTCGCGATTCAGCGGGGGGGCCTACAATGAGCAGTTCTTC. Translated, it gives CASSSRFSGGAYNEQFF.

This chain connects TRBV5-4 to TRBJ1-4; D is possibly TRBD1 (6 bases). CDR1 SGHNT and CDR2 YYREEE come from the germline V gene (reference sequence). The CDR3 totals 15 residues. V was pared by 4 bases and J by 4 bases, with 14 bases between. The CDR3 bases are TGTGCCAGCAGCACACAGGGCGGTGGTAATGAAAAACTGTTTTTT. Translated: CASSTQGGGNEKLFF. Supplemented by reference TRBV5-4 and TRBJ1-4, the full variable domain reads ETGVTQSPTHLIKTRGQQVTLRCSSQSGHNTVSWYQQALGQGPQFIFQYYREEENGRGNFPPRFSGLQFPNYSSELNVNALELDDSALYLCASSTQGGGNEKLFFGSGTQLSVL.

The chain couples TRBV7-9 to TRBJ1-1; 7 bases align to TRBD1. Trimming removed 5 bases from V and 5 bases from J; junction bases left unmatched: 5. The CDR3 totals 13 residues. From germline, CDR1 is SEHNR and CDR2 FQNEAQ (reference sequence). The CDR3 here is CASSMQGGTEAFF. The CDR3 nucleotides read TGTGCCAGCAGCATGCAGGGGGGTACTGAAGCTTTCTTT.

This clone was counted between two and nine times. The gene calls are TRBV4-2 and TRBJ1-6; tentatively, D is TRBD1 (5 bases). CDR1 LGHNA and CDR2 YNFKEQ come from the germline V gene. Trimming stripped 0 bases from V and 7 bases from J, with 10 bases between. CDR3 length: 15 amino acids. CDR3 loop: CASSQEQGANSPLHF. The CDR3 bases are TGTGCCAGCAGCCAAGAACAAGGGGCAAATTCACCCCTCCACTTT.

The V and J genes are TRBV7-8 and TRBJ2-3; weak D call: TRBD2 (5 bases). The CDR3 is made up of 14 amino acids. Germline V CDR1 and CDR2: SGHVS, FQNEAQ. V was shortened by 3 bases and J by 1 base, with 8 bases between the two germline ends. The CDR3 loop reads CASSFARGTDTQYF. Here the CDR3 DNA reads TGTGCCAGCAGCTTTGCGAGGGGCACAGATACGCAGTATTTT.

This chain connects TRBV15 to TRBJ1-3; D might be TRBD1 (5 bases). The germline V gene encodes CDR1 LNHNV and CDR2 YYDKDF (reference sequence). V gave up 3 bases and J gave up 0 bases, with 9 bases separating them. This CDR3 comprises 15 residues. The CDR3 reads CATSRDTVSGNTIYF. As DNA, the CDR3 is TGTGCCACCAGCAGGGACACAGTCTCTGGAAACACCATATATTTT.

CDR3 nucleotide sequence: TGTGCCAGCAGCTTAAGGGCGCCTAGCGGCCAAGAGACCCAGTACTTC. This gives the protein CASSLRAPSGQETQYF. The gene calls are TRBV7-3 and TRBJ2-5, with TRBD2 matching over 7 bases. Unmatched junction bases numbered 6, after V lost 1 base and J lost 1 base. The CDR3 is made up of 16 amino acids. Germline CDR1 reads SGHTA; CDR2 reads FQGTGA.

CDR3 protein: CASSMTGVPYEQYF. The CDR3 coding sequence is TGTGCCAGCAGCATGACAGGGGTTCCCTACGAGCAGTACTTC. The V call is TRBV21-1, the J call TRBJ2-7; the table's D call TRBD1 went unverified against the DNA. TRBV21-1 is a listed pseudogene. This CDR3 has 14 amino acids.

The chain combines TRBV5-1 with TRBJ2-3, with 7 bases identical to TRBD2. Trimming took 4 bases from V and 6 from J; bases not matched to a gene: 8. Germline CDR1 is SGHRS and CDR2 is YFSETQ. The CDR3 totals 14 residues. CDR3 loop: CASSGGLLPDTQYF. The CDR3 DNA is TGCGCCAGCAGCGGGGGACTACTGCCGGATACGCAGTATTTT.

This chain uses TRBV4-3 with TRBJ2-7; 8 positions match TRBD2. Germline CDR1 and CDR2: LGHNA and YSLEER. Trimming cost V 4 bases and J 2 bases; bases outside gene matches: 7. This CDR3 contains 15 residues. The CDR3 DNA reads as TGCGCCAGCAGCCCGAAGGGACTAGGGGCCTACGAGCAGTACTTC. Amino acids: CASSPKGLGAYEQYF.

Here the CDR3 reads CAISETGINQPQHF. In nucleotides, the CDR3 is TGTGCCATCAGTGAGACAGGAATCAATCAGCCCCAGCATTTT. This chain links TRBV10-3 with TRBJ1-5; a possible D gene is TRBD1 (5 bases). The CDR3 is 14 residues long. Germline CDR1 reads ENHRY; CDR2 reads SYGVKD. The V and J ends lost 2 bases and 3 bases respectively, with 8 bases between them.

This rearrangement joins TRBV6-5 to TRBJ1-1; 8 bases align to TRBD1. Looked up from germline, CDR1 is MNHEY and CDR2 is SVGAGI. The CDR3 consists of 15 residues. With 0 bases clipped from V and 5 bases from J, the junction kept 5 bases outside the gene matches. In DNA, the CDR3 is TGTGCCAGCAGTTACTCAGCAGGGGGCTTAACTGAAGCTTTCTTT. The encoded protein is CASSYSAGGLTEAFF.

The CDR3 DNA is TGTGCCAGTAGCGCTACAGGGGCGGGTGGCTATGGCTACACCTTC. The encoded protein is CASSATGAGGYGYTF. The V call is TRBV6-5, the J call TRBJ1-2; 7 bases map to TRBD1. The CDR3 covers 15 residues. CDR1 and CDR2 (germline): MNHEY, SVGAGI. V lost 9 bases and J lost 4; bases outside the gene matches: 14.